The clone carrying this T cell receptor (beta chain) showed up just a few times. Its antigen is currently unknown. These data are taken from a study of T cell repertoires in cytomegalovirus infection. For the study at large: CMV infection plus the matching HLA type was flagged by public TCR beta signatures.

The V end lost 7 bases, the J end lost 5 bases, and 12 bases lay between the germline ends. The V gene's germline CDR1 is MNHEY and CDR2 SVGEGT. This CDR3 has 12 residues. Study-wide results and limits: HLA-C-restricted, CMV-specific TCR beta clonotypes were dominant ex vivo. Identification of carriers of CMV plus the relevant HLA was achieved through cumulative public TCR beta family frequency.

TCRdb itself ran the reads through MiXCR, one entry per CDR3 protein. Of roughly 230,000 distinct CDR3 sequences in the sample, 20% to 25% were seen once. The V and J genes are TRBV6-2 or TRBV6-3 and TRBJ2-7; no clear D. The sequencing input was CD8+ T cells from PBMCs. The clonotype originates from a human donor in good health (CMV status not recorded). Some clones in this sample may be carry-over from other donors' samples. CDR3 sequence: CASTPNLDEQYF. The CDR3 region has the DNA TGTGCCAGCACCCCAAATCTAGACGAGCAGTACTTC.